This T cell receptor (beta chain) is from a study of immune heterogeneity within non-small cell lung tumors (dated 2018 in TCRdb). About the study as a whole: By histology, the tumors included roughly ten non-squamous carcinomas, a handful of squamous cell carcinomas and 1 tumor not otherwise specified. Neoantigen binding to each patient's HLA alleles was predicted with netMHCpan-3.0 for mutant peptides of 8 to 11 amino acids. TCR repertoires were analyzed from 55 to 70 tumor loci of fewer than 16 patients, while transcriptome data covered only 35 to 45 loci from approximately eleven patients. To examine intratumoral immune heterogeneity, the study used whole-exome sequencing, RNA-seq and TCR beta repertoire sequencing on multiple spatially distinct regions of each NSCLC tumor. What the study reported, not specific to this receptor: Local tumor mutational burden and local T-cell repertoire clonality had a statistically significant but moderate positive correlation (R about 0.37). Within a patient, identical dominant CDR3B clonotypes were found to recur across loci, yet unique high-frequency clones were also harbored in different tumor locations. High-frequency TCR beta clonotypes were found to be largely distinct between individual patients.

V is reduced by 5 bases and J by 4 bases, leaving a spacing of 11 bases between them. Its CDR3 holds 14 amino acids, cysteine through phenylalanine. This entry keeps only the CDR3 DNA: 42 bases, framed from base 1. Via the germline V gene (reference sequence), CDR1 is LGHDT and CDR2 YNNKEL. Genomic DNA was extracted from bulk tumor tissue and used as the TCR template, and approximately 590 ng gDNA was amplified per sample. During surgery, multiple biopsies were taken from each primary tumor and placed as far apart as possible within the tumor mass. The study cohort was described as untreated and was composed of newly diagnosed NSCLC cases undergoing curative surgery. The samples came from roughly 15 patients with newly diagnosed non-small cell lung cancer who were having surgery intended to be curative. A couple of independent pathologists examined the resected tumor masses. Only high-quality DNA and RNA samples were carried forward to sequencing.

A note on this clonotype: What antigen it recognizes has not been identified. It has no much larger one-base neighbor in the sample; base qualities were not kept.

A multiplex PCR system amplified the TCR beta CDR3 region, with a first 10-cycle round using 32 V-gene forward and 13 J-gene reverse primers. The first PCR round used a QIAGEN Multiplex PCR Kit, and the primer sequences were filed in Chinese patent CN105087789A. A second PCR round added Illumina universal primers using the Phusion High-Fidelity PCR Kit. TCR libraries were paired-end sequenced at 151 bp read length on the Illumina HiSeq X Ten platform. Under the source paper's analysis protocol: Cutadapt removed reads without multiplex PCR primers, PEAR merged read pairs, and MiXCR with default settings called CDR3 regions. Repertoire diversity used Shannon entropy, and clonality was computed as one minus Shannon entropy divided by ln of productive unique sequence count. A clonotype counted as a dominant or high-frequency T-cell clone when its frequency was 0.5% or higher. The raw public reads went through TCRdb reprocessing: fastp at Q25, MiXCR clone calling, in-frame beta chains kept. Rows with a matching CDR3 protein are joined into one entry that keeps the most common DNA and genes. In this record, the V and J calls reflect TCRdb's handling and not the investigators' own analysis. The sample includes over 5,000 distinct CDR3 sequences, with around 20% observed a single time. Jointly, the top ten make up roughly 9.7% of the sample.

The TCR was taken from a woman aged 60 to 75 with non-small cell lung cancer. The sequence joins TRBV3-1 to TRBJ1-4, with TRBD1 tentatively as D gene (6 bases match). The sample was lung tumor tissue. In nucleotides, the sequence is TGTGCCAGCAGCTTACAGGGCCGTAATGAAAAACTGTTTTTT. This translates into CASSLQGRNEKLFF.